Below, 15 T cell receptor beta chains from the same sample are listed, as sequenced in a study of glioma-infiltrating T cells. TCR alpha and beta CDR3 regions were amplified from RNA using iRepertoire nested multiplex PCR. One entry per CDR3 protein, called by TCRdb with MiXCR from the multiplex PCR reads. The sample lists a few hundred thousand distinct CDR3 sequences, around 45% occurring once. The sample was glioma tissue, nonneoplastic brain tissue, or PBMCs (not recorded which). All receptors come from a human donor with low-grade glioma or glioblastoma, undergoing nonglioma brain surgery, or in good health (not recorded which).

This clonotype was found once. The rearrangement links TRBV7-3 to TRBJ2-1; 10 nucleotides match TRBD1. Germline V gives CDR1 SGHTA, CDR2 FQGTGA. Trimming at V came to 3 bases and at J to 2 bases, leaving 4 bases not matched to a gene. The CDR3 totals 16 residues. In DNA, the CDR3 is TGTGCCAGCAGCTTCCCGGACAGGGGGGCCTACAATGAGCAGTTCTTC. Translating it yields CASSFPDRGAYNEQFF.

V gene TRBV4-1 combines with J gene TRBJ1-2; TRBD1 agrees at 8 bases. Germline CDR1 MGHRA, CDR2 YSYEKL. There are 13 residues in the CDR3. Trimming removed 4 bases from V and 6 bases from J; junction bases left unmatched: 4. CDR3 in DNA: TGCGCCAGCAGCCGGACAGGGCGTCATGGCTACACCTTC. It specifies CASSRTGRHGYTF.

The chain combines TRBV10-3 with TRBJ2-7; 9 nucleotides line up with TRBD1. CDR3 length: 13 residues. Germline V CDR1 and CDR2: ENHRY, SYGVKD. Germline trimming cut 10 bases from V and 3 bases from J; bases unmatched to any gene: 7. The chain's CDR3 is CATTGGPDYEQYF. CDR3 in DNA: TGTGCCACGACAGGGGGTCCCGACTACGAGCAGTACTTC.

This clonotype has just a few counts. V gene TRBV7-2 combines with J gene TRBJ2-3, with D possibly matching TRBD1 (5 bases). Germline V gene sequence: CDR1 SGHTA, CDR2 FQGNSA. Trimming removed 5 bases at V and 2 bases at J, with 14 bases between. The CDR3 sequence is 15 residues long. The CDR3 spells CASSIRAGNTDTQYF. CDR3 nucleotides: TGTGCCAGCAGCATTAGGGCAGGGAACACAGATACGCAGTATTTT.

This clonotype has a handful of counts. In nucleotides, the CDR3 is TGCAGTGCCACCCCGTTGTGGGATGAGCAGTTCTTC. Translating it yields CSATPLWDEQFF. The chain couples TRBV20-1 to TRBJ2-1; D not certain. The CDR3 is 12 residues long. Trimming left V 6 bases short and J 8 bases short, with 14 bases between. Germline CDR1 reads DFQATT; CDR2 reads SNEGSKA (reference sequence).

J is TRBJ2-7 and V is TRBV7-9; possible D gene TRBD2, 6 bases. Germline loops: CDR1 SEHNR, CDR2 FQNEAQ (reference sequence). V was shortened by 7 bases and J by 2 bases, with 15 bases between the two germline ends. This CDR3 comprises 14 residues. This CDR3 reads CASTNPRETYEQYF. The CDR3 nucleotides read TGTGCCAGCACCAACCCCCGGGAGACCTACGAGCAGTACTTC.

To note about this clonotype: Since a much larger clone is just one base distant, this may be a read error. In DNA form, the CDR3 reads TGTGCCAGCAGTCCCCTGGCCTATGCTGGAACCTACGAGCAGTTCTTC. Translated, it gives CASSPLAYAGTYEQFF. V is TRBV27 and J is TRBJ2-1; D is unclear. Deletions cut 5 bases from V and 10 bases from J, with 24 bases between. This CDR3 region has 16 residues. The germline V gene encodes CDR1 MNHEY and CDR2 SMNVEV (reference sequence).

This clonotype was found a few times. The rearrangement uses TRBV24-1 and TRBJ2-3, with D possibly being TRBD2 (6 bases). The CDR3 consists of 16 residues. V was cut by 5 bases and J by 3 bases, with 17 bases left in between. In germline, CDR1 is KGHDR, CDR2 SFDVKD. CDR3 sequence (DNA): TGTGCCACCAGTGGGTTGCGGGGTATATCGACAGATACGCAGTATTTT. Translating gives CATSGLRGISTDTQYF.

The V and J genes are TRBV29-1 and TRBJ2-1, with a possible D match to TRBD1 (6 bases). V was clipped by 0 bases and J by 4 bases, with 16 bases between them. This CDR3 region has 16 residues. In germline, CDR1 is SQVTM, CDR2 ANQGSEA. In nucleotides, the CDR3 is TGCAGCGTTGAAGATCGGTTAAGGACAGCTTACAATGAGCAGTTCTTC. Translated: CSVEDRLRTAYNEQFF.

Details on this clonotype: The junction shows a germline mismatch at one end, possibly a read error. V is TRBV12-3 or TRBV12-4 and J is TRBJ1-1; D uncertain. This CDR3 is 13 amino acids long. The CDR3 sequence: CARSFRGEGHAFF. Here the CDR3 DNA reads TGTGCCAGAAGTTTTCGCGGAGAGGGCCATGCTTTCTTT.

This clonotype was counted between two and nine times. V and J are TRBV4-1 and TRBJ1-1; D may be TRBD1 (5 bases). This CDR3 has 13 residues. Trimming left V 8 bases short and J 5 bases short, with 15 bases between. Germline CDR1 MGHRA, CDR2 YSYEKL. Here the CDR3 reads CASRRDPRTEAFF. The CDR3 bases are TGCGCCAGCCGGCGGGACCCGAGGACTGAAGCTTTCTTT.

The gene calls are TRBV2 and TRBJ1-2, with TRBD1 matching over 12 bases. Germline-derived CDR1 and CDR2 are SNHLY and FYNNEI. After removal of 7 bases from V and 4 bases from J, the junction contained 7 bases not matched to a gene. The CDR3 loop spans 15 amino acids. Here the CDR3 DNA reads TGTGCCAGCATGATGGGGACAGGGGGCGGCTATGGCTACACCTTC. Protein sequence: CASMMGTGGGYGYTF.

V and J are TRBV18 and TRBJ2-7, with a tentative D call TRBD1 (6 bases). The CDR3 extends over 14 amino acids. V was clipped by 0 bases and J by 4 bases, with 10 bases between them. Germline CDR1 and CDR2: KGHSH and LQKENI. CDR3 amino acids: CASSPPGHLYEQYF. Written as DNA, the CDR3 is TGTGCCAGCTCACCACCGGGACACCTGTACGAGCAGTACTTC.

There are a few counts of this clonotype. The rearrangement links TRBV20-1 to TRBJ2-7; D call uncertain. Between the trimmed V and J ends, which lost 7 bases and 6 bases, there was a span of 13 bases. From germline, CDR1 is DFQATT and CDR2 SNEGSKA (reference sequence). The CDR3 covers 11 residues. As DNA, the CDR3 is TGCAGTGTAAGCCCTATAGGCGAGCAGTACTTC. As protein: CSVSPIGEQYF.

CDR3 nucleotides: TGTGCCATCAGTCCGACTTGGGGGGGGGGGGGGAGACCAAATCAGCCCCAGCATTTT. Amino acid sequence: CAISPTWGGGGRPNQPQHF. The chain couples TRBV10-3 to TRBJ1-5; D perhaps matches TRBD1 (5 bases). This CDR3 contains 19 residues. V lost 5 bases and J lost 4, with 27 bases in between. The germline V gene has CDR1 ENHRY and CDR2 SYGVKD.